This TCR beta chain stems from a study of cytomegalovirus exposure and HLA in healthy donors. The protocol was immunoSEQ multiplex PCR, while the TCRdb copy is restricted to in-frame clones and leaves out a portion. Of 100,000 to 150,000 clones detected, 89% appear once; the ten largest clones hold about 2%. The V and J ends lost 1 base and 6 bases, in that order; junction bases with no gene match: 4. CDR1 is SQVTM, CDR2 ANQGSEA, per germline. CDR3 length equals 14 residues. The genes are TRBV29-1 and TRBJ2-1, with 9 nucleotides matching TRBD2. The sample taken for sequencing was PBMCs. The receptor was derived from a woman aged 18-30 years in good health and CMV-seronegative. In nucleotides, the CDR3 is TGCAGCGTTGAAGCACTAGCGGGCATCAATGAGCAGTTCTTC. The encoded protein is CSVEALAGINEQFF.